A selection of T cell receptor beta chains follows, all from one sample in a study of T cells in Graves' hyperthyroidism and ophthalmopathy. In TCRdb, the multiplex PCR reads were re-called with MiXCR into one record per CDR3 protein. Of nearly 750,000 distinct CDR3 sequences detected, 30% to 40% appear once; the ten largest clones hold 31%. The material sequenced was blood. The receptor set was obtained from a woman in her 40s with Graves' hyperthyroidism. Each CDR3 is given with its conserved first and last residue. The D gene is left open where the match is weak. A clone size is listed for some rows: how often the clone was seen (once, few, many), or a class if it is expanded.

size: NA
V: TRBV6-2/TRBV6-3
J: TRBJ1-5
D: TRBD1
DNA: TGTGCCAGCAGAGCCTCGGACAGGGAGAAATATAGCAATCAGCCCCAGCATTTT
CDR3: CASRASDREKYSNQPQHF

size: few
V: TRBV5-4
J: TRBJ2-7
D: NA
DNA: TGTGCCTTTAGGAGGGCCTTGGGGTACGAGCAGTACTTC
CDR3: CAFRRALGYEQYF

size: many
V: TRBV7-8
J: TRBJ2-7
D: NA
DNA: TGTGCCAGCAGCTCTACCCCGGACGGCTCCTACGAGCAGTACTTC
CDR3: CASSSTPDGSYEQYF

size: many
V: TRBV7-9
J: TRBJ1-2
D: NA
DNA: TGTGCCAGCAGCTTCGACCTTACCTACTATGGCTACACCTTC
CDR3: CASSFDLTYYGYTF

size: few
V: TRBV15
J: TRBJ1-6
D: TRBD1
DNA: TGTGCCACCAGCAGAGATCCGCAGGGGGCAAGTCTGTCCGGCTCAAGCTCCTATAATTCACCCCTCCACTTT
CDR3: CATSRDPQGASLSGSSSYNSPLHF

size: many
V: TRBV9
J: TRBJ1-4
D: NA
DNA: TGTGCCAGCAGTGGAGAAAAACTGTTTTTT
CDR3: CASSGEKLFF

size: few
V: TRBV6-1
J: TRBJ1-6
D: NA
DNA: TGTGCCAGCAGTGAAGGTAGTTCACCCCTCCACTTT
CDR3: CASSEGSSPLHF

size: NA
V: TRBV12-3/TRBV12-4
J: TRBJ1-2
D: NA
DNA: TGTGCCAGCAGTCTGGACAGAGTGGGCTACACCTTC
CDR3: CASSLDRVGYTF

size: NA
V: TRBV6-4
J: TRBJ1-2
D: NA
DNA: TGTGCCAGCAGTAAAGGGGTCGACGGCTACACCTTC
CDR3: CASSKGVDGYTF

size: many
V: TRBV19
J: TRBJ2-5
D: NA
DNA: TGTGCCAGTAGTATCCTTGGTGAGACCCAGTACTTC
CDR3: CASSILGETQYF

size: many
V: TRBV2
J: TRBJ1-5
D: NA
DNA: TGTGCCAGCAGTTCCGACGGTAGCAATCAGCCCCAGCATTTT
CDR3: CASSSDGSNQPQHF

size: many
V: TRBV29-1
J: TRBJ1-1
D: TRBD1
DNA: TGCAGCGTTGTCCAGGGGGAAAATAGGAACACTGAAGCTTTCTTT
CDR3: CSVVQGENRNTEAFF

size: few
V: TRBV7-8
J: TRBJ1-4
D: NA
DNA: TGTGCCAGCAGCTTAGGGGGATCGACAGCTTCCCTTGAAAAACTGTTTTTT
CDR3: CASSLGGSTASLEKLFF

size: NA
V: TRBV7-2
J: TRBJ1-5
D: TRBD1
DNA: TGTGCCAGCAGCCCCGGGACAGGGGGCGAGGGGGAGACCCAGCATTTT
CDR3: CASSPGTGGEGETQHF

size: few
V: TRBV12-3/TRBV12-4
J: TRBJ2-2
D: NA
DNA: TGTGCCAGCAGTTTAGGTTGGGCCGGGGAGCTGTTTTTT
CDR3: CASSLGWAGELFF

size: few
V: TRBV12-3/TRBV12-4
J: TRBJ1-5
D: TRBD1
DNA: TGTGCCAGCAGCCCGACAGGGGGCGGGGGACAGCCCCAGCATTTT
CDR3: CASSPTGGGGQPQHF

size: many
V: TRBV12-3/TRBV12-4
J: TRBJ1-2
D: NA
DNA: TGTGCCAGCAGTTTAACCCTTAACTATGGCTACACCTTC
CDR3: CASSLTLNYGYTF

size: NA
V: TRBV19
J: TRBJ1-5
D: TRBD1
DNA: TGTGCCAGTAGTATAGATCTGGGACAGGGGGGAAATCAGCCCCAGCATTTT
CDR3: CASSIDLGQGGNQPQHF

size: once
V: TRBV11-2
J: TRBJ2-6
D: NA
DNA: TGTGCCAGCAGCCCCGGTTCCGCCCTATTCAGCTCTGGGGCCAACGTCCTGACTTTC
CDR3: CASSPGSALFSSGANVLTF

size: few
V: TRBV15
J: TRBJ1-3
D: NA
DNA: TGTGCCACCAGGAGCATCGACGGAGGTGAGGGAAACACCATATATTTT
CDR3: CATRSIDGGEGNTIYF

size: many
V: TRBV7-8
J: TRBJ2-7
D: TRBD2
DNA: TGTGCCAGCAGCCAAGGACTAGCGGGAACCTACGAGCAGTACTTC
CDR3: CASSQGLAGTYEQYF

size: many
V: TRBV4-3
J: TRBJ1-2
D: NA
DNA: TGCGCCAGCAGCCAAGGGGGGGGAGGTCATGGCTACACCTTC
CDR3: CASSQGGGGHGYTF